These 28 T cell receptor beta chains were all obtained from the same sample, sequenced in a study of blood T cell repertoires in COVID-19. The data were produced by immunoSEQ multiplex PCR, yet TCRdb's version contains in-frame clones alone and is incomplete. The sample lists fewer than 300,000 clones; about 89% were seen once. Sequencing was done on a sample of peripheral blood. The receptor set was obtained from a young man with acute or convalescent COVID-19.

This clone turned up a few times. The chain carries TRBV9 and TRBJ2-5, with TRBD2 identical over 8 bases. The germline V gene encodes CDR1 SGDLS and CDR2 YYNGEE. The V and J ends lost 4 bases and 5 bases, in that order; junction bases with no gene match: 19. This CDR3 region has 18 residues. Here the CDR3 DNA reads TGTGCCAGCAGCCCCGGAAACATCGGGGGGGCCAGTTCGGAGACCCAGTACTTC. Translation gives CASSPGNIGGASSETQYF.

The chain uses TRBV3-1 (or the pseudogene TRBV3-2) and TRBJ1-5; D unclear. In germline, CDR1 is LGHDT, CDR2 YNNKEL (reference sequence). CDR3 length equals 14 residues. V was cut by 6 bases and J by 0 bases, with 9 bases left in between. CDR3 nucleotide sequence: TGTGCCAGCAGTACCCACTTTAGCAATCAGCCCCAGCATTTT. Translated, it gives CASSTHFSNQPQHF.

This sequence joins TRBV30 and TRBJ1-5; D might be TRBD1 (6 bases). Trimming took 5 bases from V and 6 from J, leaving 14 bases between them. Germline assignment: CDR1 GTSNPN and CDR2 SVGIG (reference sequence). The CDR3 runs 13 residues. The CDR3: CAWEPGAGQPQHF. The CDR3 DNA sequence: TGTGCCTGGGAACCAGGGGCAGGTCAGCCCCAGCATTTT.

This chain uses TRBV27 with TRBJ2-1, with 8 nucleotides matching TRBD2. After removal of 4 bases from V and 10 bases from J, the junction contained 6 bases not matched to a gene. The germline gives CDR1 MNHEY, CDR2 SMNVEV (reference sequence). There are 13 residues in the CDR3. The CDR3 DNA follows: TGTGCCAGCAGTTCTAGCGGGTTTGTAGAGCAGTTCTTC. It codes for CASSSSGFVEQFF.

The chain is built from TRBV7-3 and TRBJ2-7; 8 bases line up with TRBD1. In germline, CDR1 is SGHTA, CDR2 FQGTGA. V lost 4 bases, J lost 3 bases, and 8 bases stayed unmatched. The CDR3 consists of 15 residues. The CDR3 bases are TGTGCCAGCAGCTACCAGGGGACAGGTATCTACGAGCAGTACTTC. Translating gives CASSYQGTGIYEQYF.

J is TRBJ1-2 and V is TRBV6-5; 9 bases line up with TRBD1. The V segment lost 7 bases and the J segment 5 bases; nucleotides outside the gene matches: 8. The CDR3 is 14 amino acids. Germline-derived CDR1 and CDR2 are MNHEY and SVGAGI. CDR3 region: CASKSGGTGYGYTF. The CDR3 DNA follows: TGTGCCAGCAAGTCGGGGGGGACAGGGTATGGCTACACCTTC.

The chain employs TRBV3-1 (or the pseudogene TRBV3-2) and TRBJ1-4; TRBD1 might be the D (6 bases). Germline V gene sequence: CDR1 LGHDT, CDR2 YNNKEL (reference sequence). The germline V and J ends were trimmed by 6 bases and 1 base, with 9 bases remaining between them. The CDR3 extends over 14 amino acids. The chain's CDR3 is CASRSTGTNEKLFF. The CDR3 DNA follows: TGTGCCAGCAGATCGACAGGAACTAATGAAAAACTGTTTTTT.

The rearrangement joins TRBV5-1 to TRBJ2-7, with TRBD1 matching over 10 bases. Germline V CDR1 and CDR2: SGHRS, YFSETQ. The junction had 9 bases not matched to a gene; V was cut back by 6 bases and J by 6 bases. This CDR3 spans 14 amino acids. CDR3 in amino acids: CASTRDRGVGEQYF. The CDR3 bases are TGCGCCAGCACCCGGGACAGGGGTGTAGGCGAGCAGTACTTC.

The chain couples TRBV5-1 to TRBJ1-2, with D tentatively TRBD1 (5 bases). The CDR3 has 15 amino acids. Trimming pared 0 bases from V and 1 base from J, leaving 10 bases between. Germline CDR1 and CDR2: SGHRS and YFSETQ. This CDR3 reads CASSLALTGNYGYTF. Written as DNA, the CDR3 is TGCGCCAGCAGCTTGGCGCTTACAGGTAACTATGGCTACACCTTC. Based on the CDR3 plus reference TRBV5-1 and TRBJ1-2, the full variable domain is KAGVTQTPRYLIKTRGQQVTLSCSPISGHRSVSWYQQTPGQGLQFLFEYFSETQRNKGNFPGRFSGRQFSNSRSEMNVSTLELGDSALYLCASSLALTGNYGYTFGSGTRLTVV.

The chain recombines TRBV5-1 with TRBJ2-1; D gene ambiguous. Trimming shortened V by 0 bases and J by 5 bases, and 12 bases separated the two germline ends. The length of the CDR3 is 15 residues. Germline CDR1 reads SGHRS; CDR2 reads YFSETQ. CDR3 in amino acids: CASSLAGLKNNEQFF. DNA of the CDR3: TGCGCCAGCAGCTTGGCGGGTCTAAAGAACAATGAGCAGTTCTTC.

This clone has just a few counts. The V call is TRBV2, the J call TRBJ2-7, with D possibly TRBD1 on 6 matching bases. V lost 5 bases and J 2 bases, leaving 13 bases between the germline ends. The CDR3 loop spans 14 amino acids. CDR1 is SNHLY, CDR2 FYNNEI, per germline. The CDR3 DNA reads as TGTGCCAGCAGTTCCGGGACACATGCCTACGAGCAGTACTTC. This gives the protein CASSSGTHAYEQYF.

This clone came up once. The chain combines TRBV28 with TRBJ1-3; 7 nucleotides agree with TRBD1. Germline CDR1 reads MDHEN; CDR2 reads SYDVKM. V dropped 6 bases and J dropped 2; count of bases not matched to a gene: 10. This CDR3 spans 16 amino acids. CDR3 amino acids: CASSPVDRVPGNTIYF. Written as DNA, the CDR3 is TGTGCCAGCAGCCCCGTTGACAGGGTTCCTGGAAACACCATATATTTT. Together with reference TRBV28 and TRBJ1-3, the CDR3 gives the full variable domain: DVKVTQSSRYLVKRTGEKVFLECVQDMDHENMFWYRQDPGLGLRLIYFSYDVKMKEKGDIPEGYSVSREKKERFSLILESASTNQTSMYLCASSPVDRVPGNTIYFGEGSWLTVV.

In its sample, this clone was seen a few times. The gene calls are TRBV7-3 and TRBJ2-5; 8 positions match TRBD1. Germline V gene sequence: CDR1 SGHTA, CDR2 FQGTGA. J lost 2 bases, V lost 5 bases, and 10 bases had no gene match. CDR3 size: 16 residues. The CDR3 loop is CASSVSPGTGQETQYF. The CDR3 DNA reads as TGTGCCAGCAGCGTCTCTCCCGGGACAGGACAAGAGACCCAGTACTTC. The entire variable domain, with the rest obtained from reference TRBV7-3 and TRBJ2-5, is as follows: GAGVSQTPSNKVTEKGKYVELRCDPISGHTALYWYRQSLGQGPEFLIYFQGTGAADDSGLPNDRFFAVRPEGSVSTLKIQRTERGDSAVYLCASSVSPGTGQETQYFGPGTRLLVL.

This chain links TRBV6-5 with TRBJ1-4; D is unresolved. The V end was cut by 3 bases, the J end by 6 bases, with 11 bases between. The CDR3 has 14 amino acids. Germline CDR1 MNHEY, CDR2 SVGAGI. The DNA for the CDR3 is TGTGCCAGCAGTTATAAGCCCCGGGATGAAAAACTGTTTTTT. It yields the protein CASSYKPRDEKLFF.

The rearrangement joins TRBV9 to TRBJ1-1, with D possibly being TRBD1 (5 bases). Trimming removed 5 bases at V and 0 bases at J, with 5 bases between. This CDR3 has 12 residues. The germline V gene has CDR1 SGDLS and CDR2 YYNGEE. In nucleotides, the CDR3 is TGTGCCAGCAGGGGGCTGAACACTGAAGCTTTCTTT. Translated, it gives CASRGLNTEAFF.

J is TRBJ1-2 and V is TRBV6-5; possible D gene TRBD1, 5 bases. In germline, CDR1 is MNHEY, CDR2 SVGAGI. The V gene lost 0 bases and the J gene lost 4 bases, with 15 bases spanning the gap. The CDR3 is 16 amino acids. CDR3 sequence (DNA): TGTGCCAGCAGTTACTCGGGGCGGGGGGTAGGCTATGGCTACACCTTC. This translates into CASSYSGRGVGYGYTF.

The rearrangement links TRBV5-1 to TRBJ2-1; no definite D call. The germline V gene encodes CDR1 SGHRS and CDR2 YFSETQ. The germline V and J ends were trimmed by 4 bases and 4 bases, with 12 bases remaining between them. The CDR3 contains 14 residues. CDR3 sequence: CASSPPNSYNEQFF. The CDR3 region has the DNA TGCGCCAGCAGCCCCCCGAACTCTTACAATGAGCAGTTCTTC.

The chain is built from TRBV9 and TRBJ1-2; D may be TRBD1 (6 bases). V lost 1 base to trimming and J lost 8 bases, with 15 bases between them. Germline V gives CDR1 SGDLS, CDR2 YYNGEE. The CDR3 has 14 amino acids. The CDR3 coding sequence is TGTGCCAGCAGCGTACTTCCAGGGGTTGGGGGCTACACCTTC. Its translation is CASSVLPGVGGYTF.

The chain joins TRBV27 to TRBJ2-7, with 7 positions matching TRBD1. The J segment lost 4 bases and the V segment lost 3 bases, leaving 6 bases of the junction unmatched. There are 14 residues in the CDR3. Germline V lookup: CDR1 MNHEY, CDR2 SMNVEV (reference sequence). CDR3 coding DNA: TGTGCCAGCAGTTTCGCGGACAGGTTATACGAGCAGTACTTC. It translates to CASSFADRLYEQYF.

The chain joins TRBV5-1 to TRBJ2-3; 8 bases align to TRBD1. The V gene end was trimmed by 4 bases and the J gene end by 2 bases; junction bases not matched to a gene: 6. Per the germline V gene, CDR1 is SGHRS and CDR2 is YFSETQ. The CDR3 spans 15 residues. CDR3 in DNA: TGCGCCAGCAGCCAAGACAGGGGCGCCACAGATACGCAGTATTTT. Amino acid sequence: CASSQDRGATDTQYF.

The chain combines TRBV18 with TRBJ2-2, with 8 positions matching TRBD2. The CDR3 runs to 17 residues. Germline loops: CDR1 KGHSH, CDR2 LQKENI. Trimming at V came to 2 bases and at J to 5 bases, leaving 10 bases not matched to a gene. The CDR3 reads CASSPTRKTGGTGELFF. CDR3 nucleotide sequence: TGTGCCAGCTCACCAACGAGGAAGACGGGAGGGACCGGGGAGCTGTTTTTT.

The gene calls are TRBV28 and TRBJ1-5; no clear D gene. The length of the CDR3 is 15 residues. V was shortened by 6 bases and J by 1 base, with 13 bases between the two germline ends. CDR1 and CDR2 (germline): MDHEN, SYDVKM. CDR3 protein: CASRRRLGSNQPQHF. CDR3 coding DNA: TGTGCCAGCAGAAGAAGGCTAGGCAGCAATCAGCCCCAGCATTTT. Using reference TRBV28 and TRBJ1-5 for the parts outside the CDR3, the full variable domain is DVKVTQSSRYLVKRTGEKVFLECVQDMDHENMFWYRQDPGLGLRLIYFSYDVKMKEKGDIPEGYSVSREKKERFSLILESASTNQTSMYLCASRRRLGSNQPQHFGDGTRLSIL.

To note about this clone: Other DNA sequences in this sample translate to the same CDR3. The chain carries TRBV6-5 and TRBJ1-3; D not resolved. CDR3 size: 16 residues. Per germline, CDR1 MNHEY and CDR2 SVGAGI. Deletions cut 3 bases from V and 2 bases from J, with 14 bases between. The CDR3 nucleotides are TGTGCCAGCAGTTATTCCTTCCGGGGAACTGGAAACACCATATATTTT. It encodes CASSYSFRGTGNTIYF.

The V and J genes are TRBV7-3 and TRBJ2-1, with TRBD1 identical over 7 bases. This CDR3 has 16 residues. Germline V lookup: CDR1 SGHTA, CDR2 FQGTGA. With 5 bases clipped from V and 4 bases from J, the junction kept 11 bases outside the gene matches. DNA of the CDR3: TGTGCCAGCAGCCCCAGACAGGGTTGGAAATACAATGAGCAGTTCTTC. It encodes CASSPRQGWKYNEQFF.

The chain uses TRBV10-3 and TRBJ1-4; D is undetermined. V was clipped by 0 bases and J by 5 bases, with 7 bases between them. This CDR3 contains 14 residues. CDR1 ENHRY and CDR2 SYGVKD come from the germline V gene. CDR3 DNA sequence: TGTGCCATCAGTGAGTCAACAGTCAATGAAAAACTGTTTTTT. It translates to CAISESTVNEKLFF.

The rearrangement links TRBV5-1 to TRBJ2-1; the match to TRBD1 covers 12 bases. This CDR3 has 17 amino acids. The germline CDR1 and CDR2 sequences are SGHRS and YFSETQ. The junction had 15 bases not matched to a gene; V was cut back by 4 bases and J by 10 bases. The CDR3 DNA sequence: TGCGCCAGCAGCCTAAGGCAATGGGACAGGGGGCGAGGGGAGCAGTTCTTC. The encoded protein is CASSLRQWDRGRGEQFF.

The V and J genes are TRBV7-2 and TRBJ1-6; D not certain. Germline lookup yields CDR1 SGHTA and CDR2 FQGNSA. The CDR3 has 15 amino acids. V was trimmed by 5 bases and J by 4 bases, leaving 12 bases between them. The CDR3 sequence is CASSASQAYNSPLHF. The CDR3 nucleotides read TGTGCCAGCAGCGCGAGCCAGGCATATAATTCACCCCTCCACTTT.

The CDR3 is CASSIPEQGASYTF. In DNA, the CDR3 is TGTGCCAGTAGTATCCCAGAGCAGGGGGCTAGCTACACCTTC. The genes are TRBV19 and TRBJ1-2; 8 bases agree with TRBD1. CDR1 LNHDA and CDR2 SQIVND come from the germline V gene (reference sequence). The CDR3 extends over 14 amino acids. Trimming removed 3 bases from V and 9 bases from J; junction bases left unmatched: 9.